Below, 31 T cell receptor beta chains from the same sample are listed, as sequenced in a study of T-cell reconstitution after alpha-beta-depleted transplantation in children. Researchers prepared the TCRbeta library using unique molecular identifiers, the study reports. One entry per CDR3 protein, called by TCRdb with MiXCR from the PCR reads. The sample lists hundreds of thousands of distinct CDR3 sequences; 13% were seen once. Sample: PBMCs, taken from the stem cell graft. Receptor source: a human donor who donated a stem cell graft to a child with Fanconi anemia.

In its sample, this clonotype was seen many times. The chain has TRBV5-1 and TRBJ1-5, with D uncertain. This CDR3 spans 15 amino acids. The V end lost 0 bases, the J end lost 0 bases, and 7 bases lay between the germline ends. Germline V gene lookup returns CDR1 SGHRS and CDR2 YFSETQ. The CDR3: CASSLGQDSNQPQHF. CDR3 in DNA: TGCGCCAGCAGCTTGGGCCAGGATAGCAATCAGCCCCAGCATTTT.

Here the CDR3 reads CASSPRLAGGVRTSTDTQYF. In DNA, the CDR3 is TGTGCCAGCAGCCCGAGACTAGCGGGGGGGGTGAGAACGAGCACAGATACGCAGTATTTT. J is TRBJ2-3 and V is TRBV7-8, with TRBD2 identical over 14 bases. CDR3 length equals 20 residues. V dropped 5 bases and J dropped 0; count of bases not matched to a gene: 13. Germline lookup yields CDR1 SGHVS and CDR2 FQNEAQ.

This chain uses TRBV18 with TRBJ2-1; no firm D call. The CDR3 spans 12 residues. Germline V lookup: CDR1 KGHSH, CDR2 LQKENI. V gave up 3 bases and J gave up 7 bases, with 7 bases separating them. CDR3 coding DNA: TGTGCCAGCTCACCGCTCCGTAATGAGCAGTTCTTC. Translated: CASSPLRNEQFF.

The V and J genes are TRBV3-1 and TRBJ1-1, with D possibly being TRBD1 (6 bases). Germline CDR1 is LGHDT and CDR2 is YNNKEL (reference sequence). The ends were cut back, 0 bases at V and 1 base at J, with 18 bases in the middle. The CDR3 is 18 residues long. CDR3 bases: TGTGCCAGCAGCCAAGATTGGGGCGCAGGGGACACGAACACTGAAGCTTTCTTT. This encodes CASSQDWGAGDTNTEAFF.

This clonotype came up a few times. This chain connects TRBV3-1 to TRBJ2-1, with 11 bases matching TRBD2. V dropped 1 base and J dropped 10; count of bases not matched to a gene: 12. This CDR3 contains 17 residues. CDR1 is LGHDT, CDR2 YNNKEL, per germline (reference sequence). CDR3 in DNA: TGTGCCAGCAGCCAAGGAAGCAGTAGGACTAGCGGGCGAGAGCAGTTCTTC. The encoded protein is CASSQGSSRTSGREQFF.

This clonotype came up many times. This chain connects TRBV12-3 or TRBV12-4 to TRBJ1-1; 7 bases align to TRBD1. V lost 6 bases to trimming and J lost 11 bases; unmatched junction nucleotides: 6. The CDR3 is made up of 11 amino acids. Here the CDR3 reads CASSARGEAFF. As DNA, the CDR3 is TGTGCCAGCAGCGCCAGGGGGGAGGCTTTCTTT.

This clonotype was detected many times. The genes are TRBV6-4 and TRBJ2-2, with D possibly matching TRBD2 (5 bases). CDR1 MRHNA and CDR2 SNTAGT come from the germline V gene. This CDR3 region has 17 residues. V dropped 6 bases and J dropped 0 bases, with 17 bases sitting between them. Here the CDR3 reads CASSRHPSGSNTGELFF. DNA of the CDR3: TGTGCCAGCAGCCGCCACCCCTCGGGGTCGAACACCGGGGAGCTGTTTTTT.

This clonotype has at least ten counts. This rearrangement joins TRBV10-3 to TRBJ2-7; no reliable D call. Germline-derived CDR1 and CDR2 are ENHRY and SYGVKD. V was clipped by 2 bases and J by 2 bases, with 13 bases between them. This CDR3 is 15 amino acids long. As DNA, the CDR3 is TGTGCCATCAGTGAGCTGACGAAGTCTACCTACGAGCAGTACTTC. This encodes CAISELTKSTYEQYF.

This clonotype showed up many times. The rearrangement joins TRBV20-1 to TRBJ1-1; D might be TRBD1 (5 bases). Germline loops: CDR1 DFQATT, CDR2 SNEGSKA (reference sequence). The ends were cut back, 6 bases at V and 11 bases at J, with 19 bases in the middle. This CDR3 is built from 12 residues. The CDR3 coding sequence is TGCAGTGCCCCATTGGGGGGTAGGTGGGCTTTCTTT. Translating gives CSAPLGGRWAFF.

The rearrangement links TRBV10-3 to TRBJ2-1; D gene uncertain. The CDR3 totals 12 residues. From germline, CDR1 is ENHRY and CDR2 SYGVKD. Between the trimmed V and J ends, which lost 5 bases and 9 bases, there was a span of 11 bases. The chain's CDR3 is CAISYQLGEQFF. As DNA, the CDR3 is TGTGCCATCAGTTACCAACTGGGTGAGCAGTTCTTC.

The V call is TRBV18, the J call TRBJ2-2, with 8 bases identical to TRBD1. Trimming took 8 bases from V and 1 from J; bases not matched to a gene: 9. Germline CDR1 reads KGHSH; CDR2 reads LQKENI. This CDR3 is built from 16 residues. The CDR3 region has the DNA TGTGCCAGCACTGAAATGGGGACAGGGAACACCGGGGAGCTGTTTTTT. It encodes CASTEMGTGNTGELFF.

This clonotype was counted ten times or more. The rearrangement joins TRBV4-3 to TRBJ2-3; D is tentatively TRBD1 or TRBD2 (5 bases each). This CDR3 region has 16 residues. CDR1 LGHNA and CDR2 YSLEER come from the germline V gene. Trimming pared 4 bases from V and 0 bases from J, leaving 14 bases between. The CDR3 DNA reads TGCGCCAGCAGCCCAGGGACGGTCGTTAGCACAGATACGCAGTATTTT. It yields the protein CASSPGTVVSTDTQYF.

In this sample, this clonotype turned up a few times. The V gene is TRBV6-2 or TRBV6-3, the J gene TRBJ2-1, with D perhaps matching TRBD1 or TRBD2 (7 bases each). The CDR3 runs 21 residues. Germline lookup yields CDR1 MNHEY and CDR2 SVGEGT. V lost 5 bases and J lost 0, with 29 bases in between. CDR3 bases: TGTGCCAGCAGTCCTTGGGGGGGTTGGGCGGGACAGACGAGCTCCTACAATGAGCAGTTCTTC. This gives the protein CASSPWGGWAGQTSSYNEQFF.

CDR3 residues: CSAVQGVGGYTF. The CDR3 DNA reads as TGCAGTGCTGTACAGGGCGTTGGAGGCTACACCTTC. The rearrangement links TRBV20-1 to TRBJ1-2; D may be TRBD1 (6 bases). There are 12 residues in the CDR3. CDR1 is DFQATT and CDR2 is SNEGSKA in the germline V gene (reference sequence). Trimming left V 5 bases short and J 8 bases short, with 15 bases between.

The gene calls are TRBV18 and TRBJ2-1, with TRBD2 identical over 9 bases. The CDR3 has 16 residues. Germline trimming cut 0 bases from V and 4 bases from J; bases unmatched to any gene: 4. The germline V gene has CDR1 KGHSH and CDR2 LQKENI. The CDR3 protein is CASSPPAGGKYNEQFF. CDR3 nucleotide sequence: TGTGCCAGCTCACCACCTGCGGGGGGGAAATACAATGAGCAGTTCTTC.

This clonotype turned up a few times. The V and J genes are TRBV10-1 and TRBJ1-1, with D perhaps TRBD1 (6 bases). Germline assignment: CDR1 WNHNN and CDR2 SYGVQD (reference sequence). Trimming removed 0 bases from V and 5 bases from J, with 10 bases in between. This CDR3 is 14 amino acids long. The chain's CDR3 is CASSESGGRTEAFF. CDR3 in DNA: TGCGCCAGCAGTGAGTCGGGGGGCAGGACTGAAGCTTTCTTT.

There are many counts of this clonotype. This chain links TRBV5-5 with TRBJ1-4; TRBD1 might be the D (6 bases). The CDR3 totals 14 residues. The V gene's germline CDR1 is SGHKS and CDR2 YYEKEE (reference sequence). V was clipped by 4 bases and J by 4 bases, with 11 bases between them. CDR3 bases: TGTGCCAGCAGCATGGGACACCGTAATGAAAAACTGTTTTTT. Its translation is CASSMGHRNEKLFF.

In this sample, this clonotype turned up many times. The chain is built from TRBV5-5 and TRBJ2-3; D ambiguous. V lost 0 bases and J 6 bases, leaving 11 bases between the germline ends. The V gene's germline CDR1 is SGHKS and CDR2 YYEKEE (reference sequence). The CDR3 spans 14 residues. The CDR3 DNA sequence: TGTGCCAGCAGCTTGGACAGTCCGTTGGATACGCAGTATTTT. Its translation: CASSLDSPLDTQYF. Complete variable domain (other parts from reference TRBV5-5 and TRBJ2-3): DAGVTQSPTHLIKTRGQQVTLRCSPISGHKSVSWYQQVLGQGPQFIFQYYEKEERGRGNFPDRFSARQFPNYSSELNVNALLLGDSALYLCASSLDSPLDTQYFGPGTRLTVL.

This sequence joins TRBV12-3 or TRBV12-4 and TRBJ2-1; D unresolved. There are 16 residues in the CDR3. V was clipped by 5 bases and J by 4 bases, with 18 bases between them. The CDR3 loop reads CASSREPGTPYNEQFF. For the CDR3, the DNA is TGTGCCAGCAGTCGCGAACCGGGCACTCCTTACAATGAGCAGTTCTTC.

Comments on this clonotype: A clone one base away is much larger, so this may be a read error. The gene calls are TRBV11-2 and TRBJ2-3; 7 positions match TRBD2. There are 16 residues in the CDR3. Germline V gene data show CDR1 as SGHAT and CDR2 as FQNNGV. The CDR3 is CASSLDWEGSTDMQYF. The CDR3 DNA reads as TGTGCCAGCAGCTTAGATTGGGAGGGCAGCACAGATATGCAGTATTTT. Based on the CDR3 plus reference TRBV11-2 and TRBJ2-3, the full variable domain is EAGVAQSPRYKIIEKRQSVAFWCNPISGHATLYWYQQILGQGPKLLIQFQNNGVVDDSQLPKDRFSAERLKGVDSTLKIQPAKLEDSAVYLCASSLDWEGSTDMQYFGPGTRLTVL.

This clonotype was picked up one time. The rearrangement joins TRBV27 to TRBJ2-7; no definite D call. Germline CDR1 MNHEY, CDR2 SMNVEV (reference sequence). Trimming pared 2 bases from V and 6 bases from J, leaving 11 bases between. The CDR3 contains 13 residues. This CDR3 reads CASSLEGISEQYF. In nucleotides, the CDR3 is TGTGCCAGCAGTTTAGAAGGGATTAGCGAGCAGTACTTC.

V usage is TRBV5-5 and J usage is TRBJ2-5; unclear D gene. V shed 0 bases and J shed 1 base, with 7 bases lying between them. In germline, CDR1 is SGHKS, CDR2 YYEKEE (reference sequence). The CDR3 totals 14 residues. CDR3 bases: TGTGCCAGCAGCTTGGATTGGTCCCAAGAGACCCAGTACTTC. This codes for CASSLDWSQETQYF.

There are many counts of this clonotype. The chain uses TRBV12-3 or TRBV12-4 and TRBJ2-7, with D unresolved. V was pared by 3 bases and J by 6 bases, with 12 bases between. This CDR3 is 13 amino acids long. CDR3 coding DNA: TGTGCCAGCAGTTTCGGTATATTGGCCGAGCAGTACTTC. This encodes CASSFGILAEQYF.

This clonotype was counted at least ten times. The gene calls are TRBV20-1 and TRBJ1-5, with D possibly being TRBD1 (5 bases). CDR3 size: 15 residues. Trimming pared 0 bases from V and 2 bases from J, leaving 11 bases between. CDR1 and CDR2 (germline): DFQATT, SNEGSKA (reference sequence). CDR3 coding DNA: TGCAGTGCTAGAGATCGCCGCAGGGGCAATCAGCCCCAGCATTTT. Its translation is CSARDRRRGNQPQHF.

Many counts were recorded for this clonotype. The chain combines TRBV5-6 with TRBJ2-3, with a possible D match to TRBD2 (6 bases). Germline V gene data show CDR1 as SGHDT and CDR2 as YYEEEE. The V and J ends lost 4 bases and 1 base respectively, with 13 bases between them. CDR3 length: 15 residues. CDR3 residues: CASSQWGDGTDTQYF. The CDR3 DNA follows: TGTGCCAGCAGCCAGTGGGGGGATGGCACAGATACGCAGTATTTT.

In this sample, this clonotype turned up many times. The V and J genes are TRBV20-1 and TRBJ1-2, with D perhaps TRBD1 (5 bases). CDR1 DFQATT and CDR2 SNEGSKA come from the germline V gene (reference sequence). Trimming removed 0 bases at V and 8 bases at J, with 19 bases between. CDR3 length equals 15 residues. The CDR3 sequence: CSARDGTATQGGYTF. CDR3 bases: TGCAGTGCTAGAGACGGGACGGCTACCCAGGGAGGCTACACCTTC.

The V gene is TRBV5-1, the J gene TRBJ1-2; the D gene is possibly TRBD1 (5 bases). The germline gives CDR1 SGHRS, CDR2 YFSETQ. Trimming cost V 0 bases and J 4 bases, with 10 bases left between them. This CDR3 is built from 14 residues. The chain's CDR3 is CASSLGGRAYGYTF. DNA of the CDR3: TGCGCCAGCAGCTTGGGAGGCAGGGCCTATGGCTACACCTTC.

The chain employs TRBV30 and TRBJ1-3, with D unclear. Per the germline V gene, CDR1 is GTSNPN and CDR2 is SVGIG (reference sequence). The V and J ends lost 1 base and 4 bases respectively, with 11 bases between them. The CDR3 length is 14 residues. CDR3 residues: CAWSGWDTGNTIYF. CDR3 bases: TGTGCCTGGAGTGGATGGGATACAGGAAACACCATATATTTT.

This clonotype has only a few counts. The CDR3 sequence: CASSKGHRTDTQYF. CDR3 nucleotide sequence: TGTGCCAGCAGTAAGGGACACCGAACAGATACGCAGTATTTT. This chain joins TRBV27 and TRBJ2-3; possible D gene TRBD1, 6 bases. The CDR3 is made up of 14 amino acids. CDR1 and CDR2 (germline): MNHEY, SMNVEV (reference sequence). V shed 5 bases and J shed 3 bases, with 12 bases lying between them.

This clonotype was detected only a few times. The V call is TRBV7-9, the J call TRBJ1-1; a weak D match, TRBD1 (5 bases). The germline V and J ends were trimmed by 5 bases and 4 bases, with 14 bases remaining between them. Germline V gene lookup returns CDR1 SEHNR and CDR2 FQNEAQ (reference sequence). This CDR3 has 14 residues. The CDR3 here is CASSQSGVGTEAFF. In DNA, the CDR3 is TGTGCCAGCAGCCAATCGGGGGTCGGCACTGAAGCTTTCTTT.

The sample holds a few counts of this clonotype. The V gene is TRBV12-3 or TRBV12-4, the J gene TRBJ1-2; D not resolved. V lost 5 bases and J 8 bases, leaving 18 bases between the germline ends. CDR3 size: 14 residues. The chain's CDR3 is CASSVTGPIGGYTF. CDR3 nucleotide sequence: TGTGCCAGCAGTGTGACCGGGCCTATCGGAGGCTACACCTTC.